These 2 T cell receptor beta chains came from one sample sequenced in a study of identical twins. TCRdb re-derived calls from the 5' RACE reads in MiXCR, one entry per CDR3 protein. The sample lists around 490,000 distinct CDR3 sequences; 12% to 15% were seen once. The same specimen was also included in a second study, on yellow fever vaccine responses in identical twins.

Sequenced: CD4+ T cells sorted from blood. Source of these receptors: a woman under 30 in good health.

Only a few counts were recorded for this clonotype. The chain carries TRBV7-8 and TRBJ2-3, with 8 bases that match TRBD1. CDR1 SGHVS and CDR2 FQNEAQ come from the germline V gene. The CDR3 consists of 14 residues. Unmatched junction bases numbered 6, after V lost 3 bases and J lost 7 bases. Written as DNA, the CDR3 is TGTGCCAGCAGCTTTGGGACAGGAGGAAATACGCAGTATTTT. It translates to CASSFGTGGNTQYF.

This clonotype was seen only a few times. DNA for the CDR3: TGCAGTGCTAGTCCAGGGGGACGAATCTACGAGCAGTACGTC. Its translation is CSASPGGRIYEQYV. The chain combines TRBV20-1 with TRBJ2-7; 7 bases are a match to TRBD1. This CDR3 has 14 amino acids. CDR1 and CDR2 (germline): DFQATT, SNEGSKA (reference sequence). With V trimmed by 3 bases and J by 3 bases, 8 bases remained unmatched.